The present T cell receptor beta chain was sequenced within a study of T cell repertoires in breast cancer (TCRdb year 2016). A note on the overall study: Samples profiled in the study came from tumors, lymph nodes and peripheral blood lymphocytes of breast cancer patients, along with peripheral blood from healthy control donors. Most of the roughly 21 patient tumors analyzed for shared TCRs were ER+/PR+. The controls were nine healthy donors whose age range was similar to that of the patients. Sequencing yielded on average approximately 540,000 sequences per sample and around 10 reads per input cell. The study reasoned that TCRs shared between breast cancer patients would target shared antigens, given breast cancer's low mutational burden and rare common mutations. Tumors and tumor-involved lymph nodes were minced, digested with Liberase and DNase, and then passed through 70-um and 40-um filters. Tumor-free lymph nodes were processed with no enzymatic digestion, and blood samples were separated using Ficoll.

Paired alpha-beta TCRs of CD8+ T cells were analyzed using an expanded emulsion RT-PCR method with primers for all TCR V genes. Before emulsion RT-PCR, CD8+ T cells were isolated with a CD8 positive selection kit and incubated overnight in about 9.1 IU/mL IL-2. The full study reports these points: Shared TCRs were encoded by various nucleotide sequences, which suggests selection and expansion based on antigen. About 19 TCR pairs were shared across seven or more patient tumors and rarely found in control blood, suggesting possible tumor specificity. Discarding singleton TCRs and sampling only part of each tumor may have missed genuine antitumor clones. Emulsion RT-PCR was considered qualitative rather than quantitative, because transcript abundance and primer differences skewed the recovery of clones. Tumor-involved sentinel lymph nodes shared about fourfold more TCRs with matched tumor repertoires than tumor-free nodes (7.7% versus 2%).

Receptor amplification or capture employed emulsion pairing. Unpaired genes were suppressed by a second nested PCR with blocking oligos, after which a third nested PCR added Illumina adaptors and barcodes. Each emulsion RT-PCR master mix held roughly 5,000-280,000 T cells and included C-region, Stepout and V-region primers. The Micellula Emulsion and Purification Kit was used to make the emulsions, and Qiagen OneStep RT-PCR reagents were used for RT-PCR. Pooled libraries were sequenced with paired-end 2 x 250 reads on an Illumina MiSeq. For the original study's pipeline: Read pairs were joined in Galaxy and clipped at the engineered overlap into separate alpha and beta files; unclipped reads were discarded. Alpha-beta pairs were assigned using CompleteTCR, a MiTCR-based pipeline in which chains sharing read cluster identifiers are linked by an R script. TCR sequences that were observed only once, about 1-3.1% of the total, were removed as potential sequencing errors. The public reads were run again by TCRdb, first through fastp at Q25 and then through MiXCR, and only productive beta chains were kept. Each entry merges the rows of one CDR3 protein and shows their most common DNA and genes. The V and J calls shown here were made by TCRdb, not taken from the authors' results. This sample lists several thousand distinct CDR3 sequences; around 40% were detected once. 34% of the sample belongs to the ten largest clones.

This clonotype was observed a handful of times. The specificity of this receptor is unknown. Base quality data are lacking; no much larger clone is found one base away. The source is a pool of human donors with breast cancer or a healthy control (not recorded which). Sequenced input: CD8+ T cells.

The CDR3 reads CASSVKPNTEAFF. The nucleotide sequence is given as TGTGCCAGCAGTGTTAAACCGAACACTGAAGCTTTCTTT. The sequence links TRBV2 to TRBJ1-1; no D gene can be assigned with confidence. The junction shows trimming of 4 bases on V and 1 base on J, plus 7 bases between the germline ends. CDR1 and CDR2 (SNHLY, FYNNEI) derive from the germline V gene. Spanning cysteine to phenylalanine, the CDR3 consists of 13 amino acids. The DNA shown is the 39-base CDR3, in frame from base 1.